The clone carrying this T cell receptor (beta chain) was detected ten times or more. V gave up 2 bases and J gave up 0 bases, with 11 bases separating them. CDR3 length: 16 amino acids. CDR1 is SGHTS, CDR2 YDEGEE, per germline. The study enrolled patients aged 18 to 65 with newly diagnosed hyperthyroidism of under 2 months' duration. The data belong to a study of T cells in Graves' hyperthyroidism and ophthalmopathy. Template material for amplifying TCR beta CDR3 regions consisted of RNA transcripts. Primed by the HTBI set, a first-round RT-PCR was run on the TCR CDR3. TCRdb reprocessed the multiplex PCR reads via MiXCR and lists one record per CDR3 protein. Of some 200,000 distinct CDR3 sequences in the sample, approximately 17% were seen once.

The V call is TRBV5-8, the J call TRBJ1-4; D might be TRBD1 (6 bases). Sequencing was carried out using blood. This sequence originates from a man aged 50-59 years with Graves' hyperthyroidism. The chain's CDR3 is CASSFPGAATNEKLFF. The CDR3 coding sequence is TGTGCCAGCAGCTTTCCGGGGGCGGCAACTAATGAAAAACTGTTTTTT.